This T cell receptor (beta chain) was identified in a study of early T cells in non-severe SARS-CoV-2 infection. Overall study context: Sequencing input comprised bulk RNA from unsorted whole blood; chain pairing was not available.

Individual cDNA molecules received unique molecular identifiers. TCRdb reanalysed the 5' RACE reads using MiXCR and keeps one entry per CDR3 protein. The sample has 45,000 to 55,000 distinct CDR3 sequences, less than 7.5% seen once; the top ten hold about 2.7%. This clonotype came up many times. Its antigen remains unknown. Study findings and constraints: Clonotype matching in VDJdb favored anti-spike CD8 responses and did not capture private and CD4 specificities.

The CDR3 sequence is 12 residues long. CDR1 is MNHEY and CDR2 is SVGAGI in the germline V gene. Trimming cost V 7 bases and J 2 bases, with 8 bases left between them. This TCR derives from an adult who was a healthcare worker with PCR-confirmed SARS-CoV-2 infection or an uninfected control (not recorded which). The source material was whole blood, sampled at baseline. This chain joins TRBV6-5 and TRBJ1-1; D is perhaps TRBD1 (5 bases). CDR3 sequence: CASKRGNTEAFF. The CDR3 nucleotides read TGTGCCAGCAAAAGGGGCAACACTGAAGCTTTCTTT.